The following is a T cell receptor beta chain sequence with its context. For the second PCR, which ran for about 6 to 12 cycles, a sample-barcoded 5' primer and a J-beta primer mix were used. From the 5' RACE reads, TCRdb called clonotypes with MiXCR, one entry per CDR3 protein. This sample has roughly 830,000 distinct CDR3 sequences; 55% to 65% occur once, and the top ten carry roughly 25%. These data originate in a study of blood T cells in healthy people across ages. The CDR3 runs 15 residues. J lost 5 bases, V lost 3 bases, and 9 bases had no gene match. The chain carries TRBV12-3 or TRBV12-4 and TRBJ2-7, with TRBD1 matching 8 bases. This receptor was identified in a man younger than 40 in good health. The sequenced sample was blood. The CDR3 DNA reads as TGTGCCAGCAGTTTTGTAACAGGGGGATCCCACGAGCAGTACTTC. Protein sequence: CASSFVTGGSHEQYF.